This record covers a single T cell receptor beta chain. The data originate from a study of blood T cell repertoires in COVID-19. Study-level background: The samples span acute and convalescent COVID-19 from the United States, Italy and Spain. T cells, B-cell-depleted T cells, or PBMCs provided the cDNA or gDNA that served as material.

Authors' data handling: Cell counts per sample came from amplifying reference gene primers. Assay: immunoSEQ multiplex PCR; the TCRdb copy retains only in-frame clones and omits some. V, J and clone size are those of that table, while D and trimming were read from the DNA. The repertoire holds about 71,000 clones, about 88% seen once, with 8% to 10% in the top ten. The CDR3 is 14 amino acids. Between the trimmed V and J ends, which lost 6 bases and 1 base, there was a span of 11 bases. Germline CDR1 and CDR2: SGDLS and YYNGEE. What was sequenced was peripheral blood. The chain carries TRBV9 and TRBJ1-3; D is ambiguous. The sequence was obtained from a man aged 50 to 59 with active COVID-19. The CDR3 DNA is TGTGCCAGCACCGACAATCCTTCTGGAAACACCATATATTTT. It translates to CASTDNPSGNTIYF.